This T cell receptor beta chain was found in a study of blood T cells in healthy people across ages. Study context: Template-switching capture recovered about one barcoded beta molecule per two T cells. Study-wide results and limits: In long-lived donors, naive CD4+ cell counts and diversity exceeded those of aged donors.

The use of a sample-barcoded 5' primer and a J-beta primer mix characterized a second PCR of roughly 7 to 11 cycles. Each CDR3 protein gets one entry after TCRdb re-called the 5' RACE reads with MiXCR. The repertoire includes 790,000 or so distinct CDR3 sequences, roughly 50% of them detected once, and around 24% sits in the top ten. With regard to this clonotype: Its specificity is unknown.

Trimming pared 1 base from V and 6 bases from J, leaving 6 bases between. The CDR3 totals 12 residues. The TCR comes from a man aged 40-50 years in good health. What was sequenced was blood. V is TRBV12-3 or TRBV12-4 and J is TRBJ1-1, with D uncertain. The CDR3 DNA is TGTGCCAGCAGTTTAGGGGTCGCTGAAGCTTTCTTT. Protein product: CASSLGVAEAFF.